Listed below are T cell receptor beta chains from one sample, sequenced in a study of metastatic and nonmetastatic thyroid tumors. TCRdb used MiXCR to call clones anew from the PCR reads. The table lists 9,000 to 15,000 clones, 30% to 35% of them singletons. Sequenced: tumor tissue. The receptors come from a female donor with papillary thyroid cancer or a benign thyroid nodule (not recorded which). Some clones in this sample may be carry-over from other donors' samples. Each CDR3 is given with its conserved first and last residue. Each record gives: V gene, D gene, J gene, clone size, CDR3 protein, CDR3 DNA. D genes are given only for firm matches. Not all rows give a size; the values are once, few, many and, for expanded clones, a class.

TRBV20-1	TRBD1	TRBJ1-4	many	CSARGDREGEKLFF	TGCAGTGCTAGGGGGGACAGGGAGGGTGAAAAACTGTTTTTT
TRBV11-2	NA	TRBJ1-1	NA	CASSLGHRAKGNTEAFF	TGTGCCAGCAGCTTAGGCCACAGGGCGAAGGGGAACACTGAAGCTTTCTTT
TRBV7-2	NA	TRBJ2-7	medium-sized	CASSPGGEQYF	TGTGCCAGCAGCCCCGGTGGGGAGCAGTACTTC
TRBV5-1	TRBD1	TRBJ1-1	NA	CASSSPPGGNTEAFF	TGCGCCAGCAGCTCCCCCCCAGGGGGCAACACTGAAGCTTTCTTT
TRBV24-1	NA	TRBJ1-3	few	CATSDALSGNTIYF	TGTGCCACGTCAGATGCGCTCTCTGGAAACACCATATATTTT
TRBV18	TRBD1	TRBJ2-7	NA	CASSLTGTDAYEQYF	TGTGCCAGCTCACTAACCGGGACAGATGCCTACGAGCAGTACTTC
TRBV7-2	NA	TRBJ2-1	once	CASSMDKKHEQFF	TGTGCCAGCAGCATGGACAAGAAGCATGAGCAGTTCTTC
TRBV4-3	TRBD2	TRBJ2-7	medium-sized	CASSQSAGESYEQYF	TGCGCCAGCAGCCAATCAGCGGGAGAGAGTTACGAGCAGTACTTC
TRBV18	NA	TRBJ1-3	medium-sized	CASSPEGNTIYF	TGTGCCAGCTCACCGGAGGGAAACACCATATATTTT
TRBV24-1	NA	TRBJ2-2	few	CATSDLRFDTGELFF	TGTGCCACCAGTGATTTGCGTTTTGACACCGGGGAGCTGTTTTTT
TRBV11-2	NA	TRBJ1-3	NA	CASASRGSGNTIYF	TGTGCCAGCGCTAGTCGGGGCTCTGGAAACACCATATATTTT
TRBV28	NA	TRBJ2-7	few	CASTGGLAFYEQYF	TGTGCCAGCACTGGGGGGCTAGCGTTCTACGAGCAGTACTTC
TRBV20-1	NA	TRBJ2-6	NA	CSARTRTVSPNSGANVLTF	TGCAGTGCTAGAACTAGGACGGTGTCCCCAAACTCTGGGGCCAACGTCCTGACTTTC
TRBV6-1	NA	TRBJ1-3	NA	CASTLRAAGGNTIYF	TGTGCCAGCACCCTCCGGGCGGCGGGGGGAAACACCATATATTTT
TRBV3-1	TRBD2	TRBJ2-7	NA	CASSPGGAEGSEQYF	TGTGCCAGCAGCCCGGGGGGGGCGGAGGGGAGCGAGCAGTACTTC
TRBV28	TRBD1	TRBJ1-5	NA	CASSDRGGGYQPQHF	TGTGCCAGCAGCGACAGGGGCGGCGGGTATCAGCCCCAGCATTTT
TRBV20-1	TRBD2	TRBJ2-7	medium-sized	CSARMLAGEQYF	TGCAGTGCTAGAATGCTAGCGGGAGAGCAGTACTTC
TRBV9	NA	TRBJ2-1	NA	CASSVESPVCPRTFSEQFF	TGTGCCAGCAGCGTAGAGTCTCCGGTATGCCCGAGGACTTTCAGTGAGCAGTTCTTC
TRBV2	NA	TRBJ2-5	NA	CATTFDLERETHYF	TGTGCCACCACGTTCGATTTGGAAAGGGAGACCCATTACTTC
TRBV7-2	TRBD1	TRBJ2-7	NA	CASSLGGTGGNEQYF	TGTGCCAGCAGCTTAGGTGGGACAGGAGGCAACGAGCAGTACTTC
TRBV2	NA	TRBJ2-7	few	CASAGPYEQYF	TGTGCCAGCGCAGGGCCCTACGAGCAGTACTTC
TRBV29-1	TRBD1	TRBJ2-3	NA	CSVFLTGGSTDTQYF	TGCAGCGTCTTTCTCACAGGGGGTAGCACAGATACTCAGTATTTT
TRBV10-3	NA	TRBJ2-7	NA	CAIRQNYEQYF	TGTGCCATCCGCCAGAACTACGAGCAGTACTTC
TRBV2	NA	TRBJ2-6	many	CASSASGVGANVLTF	TGTGCCAGCAGCGCATCGGGGGTCGGGGCCAACGTCCTGACTTTC
TRBV6-1	NA	TRBJ2-6	NA	CASSPRNSGANVLTF	TGTGCCAGCAGTCCCCGGAATTCTGGGGCCAACGTCCTGACTTTC
TRBV6-1	NA	TRBJ1-5	few	CASSEFDSNQPQHF	TGTGCCAGCAGTGAATTCGACAGCAATCAGCCCCAGCATTTT
TRBV5-1	TRBD2	TRBJ2-5	many	CASSPGLAGGQGETQYF	TGCGCCAGCAGCCCGGGACTAGCGGGGGGACAAGGGGAGACCCAGTACTTC